The subject of this entry is one TCR beta chain. The entry originates in a study of technical replicates of blood from several donors. Between the trimmed V and J ends, which lost 4 bases and 3 bases, there was a span of 12 bases. Germline V CDR1 and CDR2: SGHNT, YYREEE (reference sequence). This CDR3 has 14 residues. Sequenced by immunoSEQ multiplex PCR; TCRdb stores in-frame clones only, minus some. The repertoire has 75,000 to 85,000 clones, approximately 96% of them found once; the top ten carry roughly 0.4%. The chain combines TRBV5-4 with TRBJ2-3; D possibly corresponds to TRBD2 (6 bases). Sequenced sample: T cells isolated from PBMCs. This TCR was recovered from a human donor in good health. The CDR3 DNA reads TGTGCCAGCAGCCCCGGGACTGCTACAGATACGCAGTATTTT. The encoded protein is CASSPGTATDTQYF.